The 26 T cell receptor beta chains below were found in one sample sequenced in a study of human T cells and chemical hapten exposure. Time point of the sample: patch test 1, 2 weeks after DPC sensitization. Specified treatment: therapeutic diphenylcyclopropenone sensitization with weekly scalp DPC. TCRdb independently ran MiXCR on the RACE reads; one entry per CDR3 protein. The table records roughly 160,000 distinct CDR3 sequences, about 14% of them present only once. The sequenced sample was whole blood, obtained in connection with sensitization to the hapten diphenylcyclopropenone (DPC). The receptor set was obtained from a woman aged 25 to 39 with alopecia areata. Some clones in this sample may be carry-over from other donors' samples.

The rearrangement links TRBV7-2 to TRBJ2-5; possible D gene TRBD2, 6 bases. The V end was cut by 2 bases, the J end by 5 bases, with 12 bases between. From germline, CDR1 is SGHTA and CDR2 FQGNSA. This CDR3 is built from 14 residues. In DNA, the CDR3 is TGTGCCAGCAGCTTAAGGCTAGCGCAGGAGACCCAGTACTTC. Protein: CASSLRLAQETQYF.

This clonotype has just a few counts. The CDR3 nucleotides are TGTGCCAGCTCACCGGACAGGGTCAAAAACATTCAGTACTTC. Translated, it gives CASSPDRVKNIQYF. The chain employs TRBV18 and TRBJ2-4, with TRBD1 matching over 8 bases. CDR1 is KGHSH, CDR2 LQKENI, per germline. Germline trimming cut 3 bases from V and 3 bases from J; bases unmatched to any gene: 1. CDR3 length: 14 amino acids.

This clonotype has a count of ten or more. The chain is built from TRBV2 and TRBJ1-1, with D possibly matching TRBD1 (6 bases). Per the germline V gene, CDR1 is SNHLY and CDR2 is FYNNEI. CDR3 length equals 13 residues. V shed 3 bases and J shed 5 bases, with 10 bases lying between them. The CDR3 DNA sequence: TGTGCCAGCAGTGAGGCCAGGGGAACTGAAGCTTTCTTT. Translation: CASSEARGTEAFF.

In its sample, this clonotype was seen a few times. The chain links TRBV28 to TRBJ1-1, with D perhaps matching TRBD1 (5 bases). CDR1 and CDR2 from the germline V gene are MDHEN and SYDVKM. The CDR3 extends over 13 amino acids. Deletions cut 2 bases from V and 6 bases from J, with 10 bases between. CDR3 loop: CASSLLGVPEAFF. CDR3 sequence (DNA): TGTGCCAGCAGTTTACTGGGGGTCCCTGAAGCTTTCTTT. Full variable domain (remainder filled in from reference TRBV28 and TRBJ1-1): DVKVTQSSRYLVKRTGEKVFLECVQDMDHENMFWYRQDPGLGLRLIYFSYDVKMKEKGDIPEGYSVSREKKERFSLILESASTNQTSMYLCASSLLGVPEAFFGQGTRLTVV.

This clonotype occurred a few times. The V and J genes are TRBV2 and TRBJ2-3; maybe TRBD2 (6 bases). The germline gives CDR1 SNHLY, CDR2 FYNNEI. This CDR3 contains 15 residues. V was pared by 4 bases and J by 0 bases, with 11 bases between. This CDR3 is CASSGTGTSTDTQYF. The CDR3 DNA reads as TGTGCCAGCAGTGGGACTGGGACTAGCACAGATACGCAGTATTTT.

This clonotype was found many times. The gene calls are TRBV5-1 and TRBJ2-2, with D possibly matching TRBD1 (6 bases). V shed 7 bases and J shed 0 bases, with 10 bases lying between them. The CDR3 loop spans 14 amino acids. In germline, CDR1 is SGHRS, CDR2 YFSETQ. The CDR3 here is CASGRGSNTGELFF. The CDR3 nucleotides read TGCGCCAGCGGTAGGGGGTCGAACACCGGGGAGCTGTTTTTT.

This clonotype was seen only a few times. The rearrangement links TRBV7-6 to TRBJ2-3; possibly TRBD2 for D (5 bases). The V end lost 5 bases, the J end lost 4 bases, and 7 bases lay between the germline ends. From germline, CDR1 is SGHVS and CDR2 FNYEAQ. This CDR3 has 12 residues. The CDR3 loop reads CASSRGPDTQYF. In DNA form, the CDR3 reads TGTGCCAGCAGCCGAGGGCCAGATACGCAGTATTTT.

This clonotype has at least ten counts. The V gene is TRBV29-1, the J gene TRBJ2-5; 11 bases align to TRBD2. Trimming removed 8 bases from V and 2 bases from J; junction bases left unmatched: 10. Germline values: CDR1 SQVTM, CDR2 ANQGSEA. CDR3 size: 15 residues. DNA of the CDR3: TGCAGCTCCGATCGACTAGCGGGGAAACAAGAGACCCAGTACTTC. It encodes CSSDRLAGKQETQYF.

This clonotype was detected many times. The chain combines TRBV7-8 with TRBJ1-1, with unresolved D. The CDR3 runs to 17 residues. CDR1 is SGHVS and CDR2 is FQNEAQ in the germline V gene. V lost 1 base and J lost 5, with 20 bases in between. CDR3 nucleotides: TGTGCCAGCAGCTTAGTATCGGGGATAGGTGGTACGACTGAAGCTTTCTTT. Protein: CASSLVSGIGGTTEAFF.

This chain connects TRBV18 to TRBJ2-7; D could derive from TRBD1 or TRBD2 (6 bases each). Trimming removed 6 bases from V and 7 bases from J, with 16 bases in between. Germline CDR1 is KGHSH and CDR2 is LQKENI. The CDR3 covers 13 residues. CDR3 amino acids: CASSPGGGREQYF. For the CDR3, the DNA is TGTGCCAGCTCCCCTGGAGGGGGTAGAGAGCAGTACTTC.

The CDR3: CASSTGVYNEQFF. CDR3 DNA sequence: TGTGCCAGCTCTACCGGGGTCTACAATGAGCAGTTCTTC. This chain links TRBV7-6 with TRBJ2-1; possibly TRBD2 for D (5 bases). The CDR3 contains 13 residues. Germline CDR1 reads SGHVS; CDR2 reads FNYEAQ. V was cut by 8 bases and J by 3 bases, with 11 bases left in between.

In its sample, this clonotype was seen many times. The V and J genes are TRBV7-2 and TRBJ2-4, with unresolved D. CDR1 and CDR2 from the germline V gene are SGHTA and FQGNSA. This CDR3 spans 17 amino acids. V lost 1 base, J lost 2 bases, and 15 bases lay in between. Here the CDR3 reads CASSLEVWAWTKNIQYF. As DNA, the CDR3 is TGTGCCAGCAGCTTAGAAGTATGGGCCTGGACCAAAAACATTCAGTACTTC.

V usage is TRBV6-6 and J usage is TRBJ1-1; 8 bases match TRBD1. Per the germline V gene, CDR1 is MNHNY and CDR2 is SVGAGI (reference sequence). The V segment lost 4 bases and the J segment 6 bases; nucleotides outside the gene matches: 10. The CDR3 runs to 15 residues. CDR3 DNA: TGTGCCAGCAGTTCTATCGGGACAGGATCTGCTGAAGCTTTCTTT. Translating gives CASSSIGTGSAEAFF.

The V call is TRBV7-9, the J call TRBJ1-1; the match to TRBD1 covers 7 bases. V lost 5 bases to trimming and J lost 3 bases; unmatched junction nucleotides: 3. Germline values: CDR1 SEHNR, CDR2 FQNEAQ (reference sequence). The CDR3 has 13 residues. CDR3 loop: CASSTGQDTEAFF. The CDR3 DNA reads TGTGCCAGCAGCACCGGACAGGACACTGAAGCTTTCTTT. The full variable domain, its missing parts supplied by reference TRBV7-9 and TRBJ1-1, is DTGVSQNPRHKITKRGQNVTFRCDPISEHNRLYWYRQTLGQGPEFLTYFQNEAQLEKSRLLSDRFSAERPKGSFSTLEIQRTEQGDSAMYLCASSTGQDTEAFFGQGTRLTVV.

This clonotype was seen a handful of times. The CDR3 protein is CASSKLGGLAGSEQYF. The CDR3 DNA follows: TGTGCCAGCAGCAAATTAGGAGGGCTAGCGGGGAGCGAGCAGTACTTC. The chain combines TRBV21-1 with TRBJ2-7; TRBD2, as called in the table, went unchecked against the DNA. TRBV21-1 has pseudogene status. The length of the CDR3 is 16 residues.

The V and J genes are TRBV12-3 or TRBV12-4 and TRBJ2-3; 11 nucleotides line up with TRBD2. The CDR3 runs to 19 residues. The ends lost 4 bases at V and 2 bases at J; junction bases unmatched: 14. The CDR3 spells CASSSPTSGRVSDTDTQYF. Written as DNA, the CDR3 is TGTGCCAGCAGTTCCCCCACTAGCGGGAGAGTCTCTGACACAGATACGCAGTATTTT.

In this sample, this clonotype turned up many times. The gene calls are TRBV7-2 and TRBJ2-1; 7 nucleotides agree with TRBD2. CDR3 length: 15 amino acids. V shed 3 bases, J shed 8 bases, and the junction held 10 bases outside the gene matches. Germline values: CDR1 SGHTA, CDR2 FQGNSA. CDR3 sequence reads: CASSFSSGNGDEQFF. The CDR3 DNA is TGTGCCAGCAGCTTTTCTAGCGGCAACGGGGATGAGCAGTTCTTC. The full variable domain, with the rest looked up from reference TRBV7-2 and TRBJ2-1, is GAGVSQSPSNKVTEKGKDVELRCDPISGHTALYWYRQSLGQGLEFLIYFQGNSAPDKSGLPSDRFSAERTGGSVSTLTIQRTQQEDSAVYLCASSFSSGNGDEQFFGPGTRLTVL.

This clonotype was observed a handful of times. V is TRBV30 and J is TRBJ2-7; 9 positions match TRBD1. The CDR3 has 15 amino acids. From germline, CDR1 is GTSNPN and CDR2 SVGIG (reference sequence). With 1 base clipped from V and 1 base from J, the junction kept 5 bases outside the gene matches. The CDR3 DNA is TGTGCCTGGAGTGCAGCCGGGACAGGGTCCTACGAGCAGTACTTC. Amino acids: CAWSAAGTGSYEQYF.

This clonotype was recorded many times. The V and J genes are TRBV28 and TRBJ2-5, with D possibly TRBD2 on 5 matching bases. Germline-derived CDR1 and CDR2 are MDHEN and SYDVKM. The CDR3 is 13 amino acids. The V and J ends lost 3 bases and 5 bases respectively, with 10 bases between them. This chain's CDR3 is CASSFGVQETQYF. DNA for the CDR3: TGTGCCAGCAGTTTCGGGGTACAGGAGACCCAGTACTTC.

This clonotype was found a few times. V gene TRBV5-1 combines with J gene TRBJ2-1; the D gene is possibly TRBD2 (6 bases). The germline V gene has CDR1 SGHRS and CDR2 YFSETQ. Trimming removed 0 bases at V and 3 bases at J, with 13 bases between. The CDR3 extends over 16 amino acids. The CDR3 nucleotides are TGCGCCAGCAGCTTGGCGGGAGTGAGTGACTACAATGAGCAGTTCTTC. It is translated as CASSLAGVSDYNEQFF.

There are many counts of this clonotype. This chain uses TRBV12-3 or TRBV12-4 with TRBJ2-3, with D perhaps matching TRBD1 (6 bases). The CDR3 consists of 16 residues. The V end was cut by 6 bases, the J end by 0 bases, with 16 bases between. For the CDR3, the DNA is TGTGCCAGCAGGGGGTCGGGGACACTTAGCACAGATACGCAGTATTTT. Translation: CASRGSGTLSTDTQYF.

The J gene is TRBJ2-3, the V gene TRBV29-1; 8 bases match TRBD2. V shed 4 bases, J shed 2 bases, and the junction held 5 bases outside the gene matches. The CDR3 is 14 residues long. Germline V CDR1 and CDR2: SQVTM, ANQGSEA. The CDR3 region is CSVASGGITDTQYF. The DNA of the CDR3 is TGCAGCGTTGCCAGCGGGGGAATCACAGATACGCAGTATTTT.

Ten or more counts support this clonotype. V usage is TRBV19 and J usage is TRBJ1-2, with 9 bases fitting TRBD1. J gave up 6 bases and V 5 bases, and 13 bases lay outside the gene matches. There are 16 residues in the CDR3. Germline V gene data show CDR1 as LNHDA and CDR2 as SQIVND (reference sequence). The CDR3 sequence: CASSVAVLQGANGYTF. As DNA, the CDR3 is TGTGCCAGTAGTGTCGCCGTTTTACAGGGGGCGAATGGCTACACCTTC. The entire variable domain, with the rest obtained from reference TRBV19 and TRBJ1-2, is as follows: DGGITQSPKYLFRKEGQNVTLSCEQNLNHDAMYWYRQDPGQGLRLIYYSQIVNDFQKGDIAEGYSVSREKKESFPLTVTSAQKNPTAFYLCASSVAVLQGANGYTFGSGTRLTVV.

The chain has TRBV7-9 and TRBJ2-1; the match to TRBD1 covers 8 bases. The CDR3 length is 17 residues. V was clipped by 5 bases and J by 1 base; unmatched bases: 10. From germline, CDR1 is SEHNR and CDR2 FQNEAQ (reference sequence). The CDR3 bases are TGTGCCAGCAGCGGAACAACCGGGACAGGATCCTACAATGAGCAGTTCTTC. Protein sequence: CASSGTTGTGSYNEQFF.

This clonotype was detected only a few times. This rearrangement joins TRBV7-2 to TRBJ2-3; D possibly corresponds to TRBD2 (7 bases). This CDR3 is built from 15 residues. CDR1 and CDR2 (germline): SGHTA, FQGNSA. V lost 0 bases and J 1 base, leaving 8 bases between the germline ends. In nucleotides, the CDR3 is TGTGCCAGCAGCTTAGCGGGGGGGCGCACAGATACGCAGTATTTT. It encodes CASSLAGGRTDTQYF.

This clonotype was found a few times. The gene calls are TRBV28 and TRBJ1-1; unclear D gene. In germline, CDR1 is MDHEN, CDR2 SYDVKM. The V end was cut by 6 bases, the J end by 4 bases, with 9 bases between. The CDR3 length is 12 residues. The CDR3 is CASRFLATEAFF. CDR3 DNA sequence: TGTGCCAGCAGGTTTTTAGCCACTGAAGCTTTCTTT.